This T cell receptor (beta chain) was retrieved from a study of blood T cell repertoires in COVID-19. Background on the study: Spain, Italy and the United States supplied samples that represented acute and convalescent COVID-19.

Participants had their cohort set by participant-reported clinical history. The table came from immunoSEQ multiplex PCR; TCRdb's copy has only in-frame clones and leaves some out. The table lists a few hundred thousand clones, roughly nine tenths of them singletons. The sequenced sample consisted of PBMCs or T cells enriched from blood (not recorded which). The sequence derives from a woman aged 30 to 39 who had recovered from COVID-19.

CDR3 region: CASRARGALNTEAFF. Here the CDR3 DNA reads TGTGCCAGCAGGGCCCGGGGGGCCTTGAACACTGAAGCTTTCTTT. The J gene is TRBJ1-1, the V gene TRBV7-2; TRBD1 is a possible D gene (6 bases). Trimming shortened V by 6 bases and J by 0 bases, and 14 bases separated the two germline ends. The CDR3 contains 15 residues. Germline loops: CDR1 SGHTA, CDR2 FQGNSA.